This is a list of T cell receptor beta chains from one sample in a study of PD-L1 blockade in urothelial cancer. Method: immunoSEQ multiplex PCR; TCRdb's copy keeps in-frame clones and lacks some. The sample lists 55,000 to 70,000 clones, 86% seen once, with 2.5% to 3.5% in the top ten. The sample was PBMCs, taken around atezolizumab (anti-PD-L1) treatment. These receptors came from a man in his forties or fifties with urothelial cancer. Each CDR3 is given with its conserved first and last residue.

CDR3 protein: CASSLQGTSGANVLTF
J gene: TRBJ2-6
V gene: TRBV7-3

CDR3 protein: CASSDRLAPNYEQYF
J gene: TRBJ2-7
V gene: TRBV4-1

CDR3 protein: CASSLAGHVGSPLHF
J gene: TRBJ1-6
V gene: TRBV5-1

CDR3 protein: CASSPGYQPQHF
J gene: TRBJ1-5
V gene: TRBV25-1

CDR3 protein: CASSSDGYTF
J gene: TRBJ1-2
V gene: TRBV9

CDR3 protein: CASSTRQGRPTKGYGYTF
J gene: TRBJ1-2
V gene: TRBV19

CDR3 protein: CASSQDRASGSYETQYF
J gene: TRBJ2-5
V gene: TRBV4-1

CDR3 protein: CASSIGGFQNIQYF
J gene: TRBJ2-4
V gene: TRBV19

CDR3 protein: CAREGLAGETQYF
J gene: TRBJ2-5
V gene: TRBV2

CDR3 protein: CASSDRDEAFF
J gene: TRBJ1-1
V gene: TRBV6-5

CDR3 protein: CASSLTSVNEQFF
J gene: TRBJ2-1
V gene: TRBV7-3